This record covers a single T cell receptor (beta chain). Its antigen specificity is not known. Per-base qualities were not stored, and no clone one base away is much larger. One collaborating source in Seattle enrolled patients during active infection and followed them longitudinally through the course of disease. The collaborating institutions used their own protocols to collect whole blood in K2EDTA tubes. For TCRbeta analysis, collaborator samples were shipped as frozen whole blood, as isolated PBMCs, or as DNA extracted from either sample type. The data were taken from a study of blood T cell repertoires in COVID-19 (TCRdb year 2020). Looking at the study overall: The collaborator samples originated in the United States, Italy and Spain and spanned the acute and convalescent phases of COVID-19. The material from the prospective study consisted of cDNA or gDNA derived from T cells, B-cell-depleted T cells, or PBMCs. Deeply sampled blood TCRbeta repertoires from subjects exposed to, actively infected with, or recovered from COVID-19 were included in the dataset. A freely available public database, intended as a resource for researchers studying the immune response to SARS-CoV-2, is where the repertoires were released. Samples were obtained from the ongoing ImmuneRACE study (first 160 participants) and from 1,254 subjects provided by 6 global collaborators. Nearly every sample came with metadata listing a de-identified subject ID, COVID-19 status, age in years and sex. HLA class I and class II types, where available, came from metadata supplied by the sample provider rather than from assay-based typing. General study outcomes and caveats: How much clinical and demographic metadata was included differed by source and by participant, and the metadata was provided uncurated.

The immunoSEQ Assay, a bias-controlled multiplex PCR, was used to amplify TCRbeta CDR3 regions from genomic DNA. Processing in the source paper ran as follows. Within the assay, amplification of reference gene primers was used to estimate how many nucleated cells each sample contained. Sequence reads were collapsed and filtered to measure the absolute abundance of every unique TCRbeta CDR3 rearrangement. For each sample, productive Simpson clonality was calculated by taking the square root of Simpson's diversity index across productive rearrangements. TCRdb re-hosts the immuneACCESS table, in-frame sequences only. Its copies lack some clones; in the studies checked, an unresolved V gene accounts for under half of them, and the cause for the rest is not known. The V and J calls and clone size were taken over from that table, and D and trimming were inferred from the DNA. Across this sample there are roughly 230,000 clones, with around 90% seen only once. 0.83% of the sample lies in the top ten.

The germline V gene gives CDR1 as SGHAT and CDR2 as FQNNGV. The CDR3 has 11 amino acids, counting the end cysteine and phenylalanine. CDR3 DNA is the only sequence kept; it has 33 bases, read in frame from the first base. V sheds 6 bases and J sheds 3 bases, leaving 5 bases between their ends. The receptor was isolated from a man aged 25 to 40 with COVID-19, enrolled during active disease. The sequencing input was peripheral blood. The V and J genes are TRBV11-2 and TRBJ1-1; no confident D gene assignment can be made. The nucleotides are TGTGCCAGCAGGGAGCACACTGAAGCTTTCTTT. Its product reads: CASREHTEAFF.